This TCR beta chain was identified during a study of blood T cell repertoires in COVID-19. Study-level information: Sites in the United States, Italy and Spain provided acute and convalescent COVID-19 samples.

Original processing notes: Amplification of reference gene primers provided the estimated nucleated cell counts. Measured with immunoSEQ multiplex PCR; TCRdb has only the in-frame clones, and not every one. D and trimming were read from the DNA, whereas the V and J calls and clone size are those reported in that table. The sample lists about 120,000 clones, less than 90% occurring once. CDR3 length: 16 residues. V lost 2 bases and J lost 0, with 10 bases in between. Germline V gene lookup returns CDR1 MDHEN and CDR2 SYDVKM. This chain connects TRBV28 to TRBJ1-4; D possibly corresponds to TRBD1 (6 bases). This TCR was sampled from a man aged 80 or over with acute or convalescent COVID-19. Sequencing used peripheral blood. The CDR3 is CASSLTGLATNEKLFF. DNA for the CDR3: TGTGCCAGCAGTTTAACAGGGCTCGCAACTAATGAAAAACTGTTTTTT.